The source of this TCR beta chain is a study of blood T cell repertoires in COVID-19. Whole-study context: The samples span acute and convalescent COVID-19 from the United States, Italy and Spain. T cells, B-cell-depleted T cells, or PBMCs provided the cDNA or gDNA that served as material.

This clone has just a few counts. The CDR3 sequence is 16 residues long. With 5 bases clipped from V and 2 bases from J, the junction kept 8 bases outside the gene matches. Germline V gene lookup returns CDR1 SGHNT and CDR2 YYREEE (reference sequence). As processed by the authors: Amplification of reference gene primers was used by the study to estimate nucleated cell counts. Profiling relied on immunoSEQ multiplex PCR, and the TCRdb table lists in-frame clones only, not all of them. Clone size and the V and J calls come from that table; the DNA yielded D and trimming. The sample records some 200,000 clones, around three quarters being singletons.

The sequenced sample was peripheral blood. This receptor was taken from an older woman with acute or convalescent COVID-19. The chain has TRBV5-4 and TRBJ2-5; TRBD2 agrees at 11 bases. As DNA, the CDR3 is TGTGCCAGCAGTTCCATGACTAGCGGGGTTCAAGAGACCCAGTACTTC. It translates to CASSSMTSGVQETQYF.